This is a list of T cell receptor beta chains from one sample in a study of T cell repertoires in cytomegalovirus infection. TCRdb called the reads again in MiXCR, with one record for every CDR3 protein. The sample comprises nearly 700,000 distinct CDR3 sequences, roughly 33% of which are singletons, and approximately 18% rests with the top ten. Antigens of these TCRs are unknown. The source material was cultured PBMCs, sampled from culture after CMV antigen stimulation. The receptors were gathered from a human donor in good health (CMV status not recorded). Some clones in this sample may be carry-over from other donors' samples. Both conserved end residues are part of each CDR3. A D gene is named only where the DNA matches it firmly. Clone size appears in some rows only: once, few, many, or a class for an expanded clone.

v_call: TRBV4-1
j_call: TRBJ1-4
d_call: -
clone_size: -
cdr3_nt: TGCGCCAGCAGTACAGGGTCTGAAAAACTGTTTTTT
cdr3_aa: CASSTGSEKLFF

v_call: TRBV7-9
j_call: TRBJ2-7
d_call: -
clone_size: few
cdr3_nt: TGTGCCAGCAGCTTCCCCACGCGGGCTCCTCGCTCCTACGAGCAGTACTTC
cdr3_aa: CASSFPTRAPRSYEQYF

v_call: TRBV7-2
j_call: TRBJ1-6
d_call: -
clone_size: few
cdr3_nt: TGTGCCAGCAGCGTTAACCGTTCACCCCTCCACTTT
cdr3_aa: CASSVNRSPLHF

v_call: TRBV20-1
j_call: TRBJ2-1
d_call: -
clone_size: once
cdr3_nt: TGCAGTGCTAGAGATCCCTCCGGCGTCACCTACAATGAGCAGTTCTTC
cdr3_aa: CSARDPSGVTYNEQFF

v_call: TRBV11-3
j_call: TRBJ2-1
d_call: -
clone_size: -
cdr3_nt: TGTGCCAGCAGCTTAAGCTTGGCTCATGAGCAGTTCTTC
cdr3_aa: CASSLSLAHEQFF

v_call: TRBV4-2
j_call: TRBJ2-1
d_call: TRBD2
clone_size: -
cdr3_nt: TGTGCCAGCAGCCAAGAATGGGGTCTAGCGGGTCATAATGAGCAGTTCTTC
cdr3_aa: CASSQEWGLAGHNEQFF

v_call: TRBV12-3/TRBV12-4
j_call: TRBJ2-3
d_call: -
clone_size: few
cdr3_nt: TGTGCCAGCAGTTTACTAGCGCCTAGCACAGATACGCAGTATTTT
cdr3_aa: CASSLLAPSTDTQYF

v_call: TRBV2
j_call: TRBJ2-7
d_call: -
clone_size: -
cdr3_nt: TGTGCCATCACGAGGCCCCCCAGGGCCTACGAGCAGTACTTC
cdr3_aa: CAITRPPRAYEQYF

v_call: TRBV12-3/TRBV12-4
j_call: TRBJ1-1
d_call: TRBD1
clone_size: few
cdr3_nt: TGTGCCAGCAGGCCGACACAGGGGGCTGGGACTGAAGCTTTCTTT
cdr3_aa: CASRPTQGAGTEAFF

v_call: TRBV4-1
j_call: TRBJ1-6
d_call: -
clone_size: -
cdr3_nt: TGCGCCAGCAGCCAGAGCGGCGGCAGTATTTCACCCCTCCACTTT
cdr3_aa: CASSQSGGSISPLHF

v_call: TRBV7-6
j_call: TRBJ2-5
d_call: -
clone_size: few
cdr3_nt: TGTGCCAGCAGCTTAAGGAAGGACGACCAAGAGACCCAGTACTTC
cdr3_aa: CASSLRKDDQETQYF

v_call: TRBV6-5
j_call: TRBJ2-7
d_call: TRBD2
clone_size: many
cdr3_nt: TGTGCCAGCAGTGGGACTAGCGGTTACGAGCAGTACTTC
cdr3_aa: CASSGTSGYEQYF

v_call: TRBV12-3/TRBV12-4
j_call: TRBJ2-2
d_call: TRBD2
clone_size: few
cdr3_nt: TGTGCCAGCGGAGGGGCCGGGTCTTGGGGAGTAGCGGGAACCGGGGAGCTGTTTTTT
cdr3_aa: CASGGAGSWGVAGTGELFF

v_call: TRBV7-2
j_call: TRBJ2-7
d_call: -
clone_size: few
cdr3_nt: TGTGCCAGCAGCTTACAGGGGCAGGGCTACGAGCAGTACTTC
cdr3_aa: CASSLQGQGYEQYF

v_call: TRBV6-1
j_call: TRBJ2-7
d_call: TRBD1
clone_size: few
cdr3_nt: TGTGCCAGCAGTAAACCGGGACAGTACGAGCAGTACTTC
cdr3_aa: CASSKPGQYEQYF

v_call: TRBV7-2
j_call: TRBJ1-2
d_call: -
clone_size: -
cdr3_nt: TGTGCCAGCAGCTTGGGGGACACGGTCGGTGGCTACACCTTC
cdr3_aa: CASSLGDTVGGYTF

v_call: TRBV6-1
j_call: TRBJ2-1
d_call: -
clone_size: -
cdr3_nt: TGTGCCAGCAGTCTACTCCCTGGAACCTACAATGAGCAGTTCTTC
cdr3_aa: CASSLLPGTYNEQFF

v_call: TRBV12-3/TRBV12-4
j_call: TRBJ1-2
d_call: TRBD1
clone_size: -
cdr3_nt: TGTGCCAGCAGTAGGTGTAGGGACAGGGACGTATTATGCTATGGCTACACCTTC
cdr3_aa: CASSRCRDRDVLCYGYTF

v_call: TRBV7-2
j_call: TRBJ2-5
d_call: TRBD2
clone_size: many
cdr3_nt: TGTGCCAGCAGCTCCAGCGGGGGGGCCCAAGAGACCCAGTACTTC
cdr3_aa: CASSSSGGAQETQYF

v_call: TRBV7-9
j_call: TRBJ2-3
d_call: -
clone_size: -
cdr3_nt: TGTGCCAGCAGCTTAGCGGCCACGTCGGGGGATACGCAGTATTTT
cdr3_aa: CASSLAATSGDTQYF

v_call: TRBV6-2/TRBV6-3
j_call: TRBJ2-1
d_call: TRBD2
clone_size: few
cdr3_nt: TGTGCCAGCAGTTACGGGACTACGTACTACAATGAGCAGTTCTTC
cdr3_aa: CASSYGTTYYNEQFF

v_call: TRBV7-9
j_call: TRBJ2-7
d_call: TRBD1
clone_size: -
cdr3_nt: TGTGCCAGCAGTAAGACAGGGTACTACGAGCAGTACTTC
cdr3_aa: CASSKTGYYEQYF

v_call: TRBV7-4
j_call: TRBJ2-6
d_call: TRBD1
clone_size: -
cdr3_nt: TGTGCCAGCAGCGTACAGGGACAGGGAGGTAGGAACGTCCTGACTTTC
cdr3_aa: CASSVQGQGGRNVLTF

v_call: TRBV6-1
j_call: TRBJ1-2
d_call: -
clone_size: -
cdr3_nt: TGTGCCAGCAGTAAAGGGCAGGCGCGTGGGTATGGCTACACCTTC
cdr3_aa: CASSKGQARGYGYTF

v_call: TRBV5-6
j_call: TRBJ1-1
d_call: TRBD1
clone_size: -
cdr3_nt: TGTGCCAGCAGCTTGGACCGGCGGACAGGAGAGAACACTGAAGCTTTCTTT
cdr3_aa: CASSLDRRTGENTEAFF

v_call: TRBV11-2
j_call: TRBJ2-3
d_call: TRBD2
clone_size: -
cdr3_nt: TGTGCCAGCACCCTCTCGACTAGCGGGAGGGCCTTTAGGCAGTATTTT
cdr3_aa: CASTLSTSGRAFRQYF

v_call: TRBV30
j_call: TRBJ1-5
d_call: -
clone_size: few
cdr3_nt: TGTGCCTGGAGTGTACAGGGTAATCAGCCCCAGCATTTT
cdr3_aa: CAWSVQGNQPQHF

v_call: TRBV20-1
j_call: TRBJ2-3
d_call: TRBD2
clone_size: -
cdr3_nt: TGCAAAGAAGGCTACGGCGGGAGGAGGACAGATACGCAGTATTTT
cdr3_aa: CKEGYGGRRTDTQYF

v_call: TRBV20-1
j_call: TRBJ2-1
d_call: TRBD2
clone_size: -
cdr3_nt: TGCAGTGCTCGACCGCCCCAGCGGGGGGCCTACAATGAGCAGTTCTTC
cdr3_aa: CSARPPQRGAYNEQFF

v_call: TRBV15
j_call: TRBJ2-7
d_call: TRBD2
clone_size: -
cdr3_nt: TGTGCCACCAGCAGAGACCCCGGACTAGCGGCCTACGAGCAGTACTTC
cdr3_aa: CATSRDPGLAAYEQYF

v_call: TRBV7-9
j_call: TRBJ1-2
d_call: -
clone_size: few
cdr3_nt: TGTGCCAGCAGCCTCTACCTCGCTGGGGGTGGCTACACCTTC
cdr3_aa: CASSLYLAGGGYTF

v_call: TRBV6-2/TRBV6-3
j_call: TRBJ2-1
d_call: -
clone_size: -
cdr3_nt: TGTGCCAGCAGTTCCCAGGTCTCGCGGGACAATGAGCAGTTCTTC
cdr3_aa: CASSSQVSRDNEQFF

v_call: TRBV7-6
j_call: TRBJ2-3
d_call: TRBD2
clone_size: -
cdr3_nt: TGTGCCAGCAGCTTAGGCCTGGCGGGAGCTAGCACAGATACGCAGTATTTT
cdr3_aa: CASSLGLAGASTDTQYF

v_call: TRBV4-1
j_call: TRBJ1-2
d_call: -
clone_size: -
cdr3_nt: TGCGCCAGCAGCCACCTCCAGCGCAAACTGAACTATGGCTACACCTTC
cdr3_aa: CASSHLQRKLNYGYTF

v_call: TRBV28
j_call: TRBJ2-5
d_call: -
clone_size: -
cdr3_nt: TGTGCCAGCAGCCCGGGACTGTTGAGGGCCCAGTACTTC
cdr3_aa: CASSPGLLRAQYF

v_call: TRBV29-1
j_call: TRBJ2-1
d_call: TRBD2
clone_size: -
cdr3_nt: TGCAGCGGAGGACTAGCGGAGCCCTACAATGAGCAGTTCTTC
cdr3_aa: CSGGLAEPYNEQFF